These 22 T cell receptor beta chains originate from one sample sequenced in a study of blood T cell repertoires in COVID-19. The assay was immunoSEQ multiplex PCR, and TCRdb's table has in-frame clones only and misses some. Altogether about 310,000 clones are present, 87% being singletons, with the ten largest covering 1%. Sequencing was done on a sample of peripheral blood. The receptors here all came from a man in his forties or fifties with active or convalescent COVID-19.

The chain recombines TRBV10-2 with TRBJ1-6; 9 nucleotides match TRBD1. The length of the CDR3 is 12 residues. In germline, CDR1 is WSHSY, CDR2 SAAADI. J was trimmed by 15 bases and V by 6 bases; bases with no gene match: 6. The CDR3 here is CASRTDRGLLHF. The CDR3 region has the DNA TGCGCCAGCAGGACGGACAGGGGACTCCTCCACTTT.

In DNA form, the CDR3 reads TGTGCCAGCAGTTTAGATTTAGCAGGGGTGGGAACTGAAGCTTTCTTT. This encodes CASSLDLAGVGTEAFF. The chain links TRBV28 to TRBJ1-1, with a weak D call TRBD1 (6 bases). This CDR3 contains 16 residues. Trimming removed 2 bases from V and 5 bases from J, with 18 bases in between. Per the germline V gene, CDR1 is MDHEN and CDR2 is SYDVKM.

V and J are TRBV6-5 and TRBJ2-5, with 11 bases identical to TRBD1. The germline gives CDR1 MNHEY, CDR2 SVGAGI. This CDR3 is built from 14 residues. Losses at the gene ends were 7 bases for V and 4 bases for J; bases not matched to a gene: 5. This chain's CDR3 is CASTGQGARETQYF. The CDR3 DNA sequence: TGTGCCAGCACCGGACAGGGGGCCCGAGAGACCCAGTACTTC.

V gene TRBV6-6 combines with J gene TRBJ2-7; 10 positions agree with TRBD2. After removal of 2 bases from V and 6 bases from J, the junction contained 7 bases not matched to a gene. This CDR3 has 15 residues. In germline, CDR1 is MNHNY, CDR2 SVGAGI (reference sequence). CDR3 DNA: TGTGCCAGCAGTTACGGTAGCGGGGGGCTAGTCGAGCAGTACTTC. Residues: CASSYGSGGLVEQYF.

The chain carries TRBV25-1 and TRBJ1-4; 9 positions agree with TRBD1. Germline assignment: CDR1 MGHDK and CDR2 SYGVNS. CDR3 length: 15 amino acids. V was clipped by 3 bases and J by 8 bases; unmatched bases: 7. Here the CDR3 reads CASSDTGTGNEKLFF. CDR3 DNA: TGTGCCAGCAGTGATACCGGGACAGGGAACGAAAAACTGTTTTTT.

The rearrangement links TRBV7-9 to TRBJ2-7; D unresolved. The germline CDR1 and CDR2 sequences are SEHNR and FQNEAQ (reference sequence). With 1 base removed from V and 7 bases from J, the gap between germline ends came to 5 bases. This CDR3 has 11 residues. CDR3 loop: CASSLGPEQYF. In DNA, the CDR3 is TGTGCCAGCAGCTTAGGGCCTGAGCAGTACTTC.

This clone has only one observation. The CDR3 sequence is CASGLAGVSVETQYF. Written as DNA, the CDR3 is TGCGCCAGTGGACTAGCGGGAGTAAGCGTGGAGACCCAGTACTTC. The chain has TRBV5-1 and TRBJ2-5; 13 positions agree with TRBD2. Germline assignment: CDR1 SGHRS and CDR2 YFSETQ. The CDR3 spans 15 residues. Trimming took 8 bases from V and 5 from J; bases not matched to a gene: 9. Full variable domain (remainder filled in from reference TRBV5-1 and TRBJ2-5): KAGVTQTPRYLIKTRGQQVTLSCSPISGHRSVSWYQQTPGQGLQFLFEYFSETQRNKGNFPGRFSGRQFSNSRSEMNVSTLELGDSALYLCASGLAGVSVETQYFGPGTRLLVL.

The chain couples TRBV3-1 (or the pseudogene TRBV3-2) to TRBJ2-7; possible D gene TRBD1, 5 bases. CDR3 size: 14 residues. V lost 2 bases and J lost 1, with 9 bases in between. Germline CDR1 and CDR2: LGHDT and YNNKEL (reference sequence). CDR3 DNA sequence: TGTGCCAGCAGCCAAATAGGGGCATCCTACGAGCAGTACTTC. As protein: CASSQIGASYEQYF.

The CDR3: CASTPSGQVSEAFF. DNA of the CDR3: TGTGCCAGCACCCCGTCGGGACAGGTTTCTGAAGCTTTCTTT. The V gene is TRBV6-6, the J gene TRBJ1-1; 8 positions match TRBD1. Per the germline V gene, CDR1 is MNHNY and CDR2 is SVGAGI (reference sequence). V gave up 7 bases and J gave up 6 bases; unmatched junction bases: 10. This CDR3 has 14 amino acids.

This chain links TRBV7-8 with TRBJ2-7; tentative D call: TRBD2 (5 bases). Germline-derived CDR1 and CDR2 are SGHVS and FQNEAQ. CDR3 length equals 17 residues. The V end was cut by 1 base, the J end by 3 bases, with 19 bases between. The CDR3 region has the DNA TGTGCCAGCAGCTTAGGGGGAGTAGTAGGGAACAACTACGAGCAGTACTTC. Translated: CASSLGGVVGNNYEQYF.

This clone was seen just once. The V gene is TRBV5-6, the J gene TRBJ1-1, with a possible D match to TRBD1 (6 bases). Germline assignment: CDR1 SGHDT and CDR2 YYEEEE. The CDR3 is 17 amino acids. V gave up 3 bases and J gave up 4 bases, with 22 bases separating them. The chain's CDR3 is CASSYGTGLRASTEAFF. DNA for the CDR3: TGTGCCAGCAGCTACGGTACAGGGTTACGAGCCAGCACTGAAGCTTTCTTT.

Points on this clone: Additional DNA sequences in this sample encode the identical CDR3. J is TRBJ1-5 and V is TRBV28; D is perhaps TRBD1 (6 bases). The germline V and J ends were trimmed by 2 bases and 7 bases, with 9 bases remaining between them. The CDR3 is 13 residues long. CDR1 and CDR2 from the germline V gene are MDHEN and SYDVKM. CDR3 loop: CASSLTGNQPQHF. The DNA of the CDR3 is TGTGCCAGCAGTTTAACAGGGAACCAGCCCCAGCATTTT.

The chain links TRBV6-4 to TRBJ2-3, with a weak D call TRBD1 (5 bases). Looked up from germline, CDR1 is MRHNA and CDR2 is SNTAGT. Trimming shortened V by 5 bases and J by 6 bases, and 12 bases separated the two germline ends. This CDR3 is built from 13 residues. The CDR3 protein is CASSSQASDTQYF. For the CDR3, the DNA is TGTGCCAGCAGTTCACAGGCATCGGATACGCAGTATTTT.

The chain couples TRBV2 to TRBJ2-6, with D tentatively TRBD2 (6 bases). Between the trimmed V and J ends, which lost 4 bases and 0 bases, there was a span of 13 bases. This CDR3 has 17 amino acids. The V gene's germline CDR1 is SNHLY and CDR2 FYNNEI. The CDR3 reads CASSGSGALSGANVLTF. As DNA, the CDR3 is TGTGCCAGCAGTGGTAGCGGCGCTCTCTCTGGGGCCAACGTCCTGACTTTC.

The V gene is TRBV3-1 (or the pseudogene TRBV3-2), the J gene TRBJ2-3, with 9 bases that match TRBD2. With V trimmed by 3 bases and J by 0 bases, 1 base remained unmatched. Germline V CDR1 and CDR2: LGHDT, YNNKEL (reference sequence). This CDR3 is built from 15 residues. CDR3 sequence reads: CASSHLAGSTDTQYF. The CDR3 bases are TGTGCCAGCAGCCACCTAGCGGGGAGCACAGATACGCAGTATTTT.

The chain has TRBV18 and TRBJ1-6, with 9 bases fitting TRBD1. Germline V gives CDR1 KGHSH, CDR2 LQKENI. The CDR3 has 16 amino acids. V shed 6 bases and J 4 bases; nucleotides not matched to a gene: 7. The CDR3 region is CASSHRGRLYNSPLHF. DNA for the CDR3: TGTGCCAGCTCCCACAGGGGGCGACTATATAATTCACCCCTCCACTTT.

This clone was seen more than once but under ten times. The sample holds other DNA sequences that translate to the same CDR3. This chain connects TRBV11-3 to TRBJ1-6; D gene uncertain. This CDR3 is 13 amino acids long. Germline V gene data show CDR1 as SGHNT and CDR2 as YENEEA. Trimming pared 0 bases from V and 7 bases from J, leaving 4 bases between. The CDR3 bases are TGTGCCAGCAGCTTAGACAGAAATTCACCCCTCCACTTT. It codes for CASSLDRNSPLHF.

The chain joins TRBV15 to TRBJ2-3; D not resolved. Germline V gives CDR1 LNHNV, CDR2 YYDKDF (reference sequence). The CDR3 is made up of 14 amino acids. Trimming took 0 bases from V and 5 from J, leaving 9 bases between them. The chain's CDR3 is CATSRDSGGDTQYF. The CDR3 DNA reads as TGTGCCACCAGCAGAGATTCGGGTGGAGATACGCAGTATTTT.

The chain is built from TRBV7-9 and TRBJ2-1, with TRBD1 identical over 8 bases. Germline V lookup: CDR1 SEHNR, CDR2 FQNEAQ (reference sequence). After removal of 3 bases from V and 4 bases from J, the junction contained 8 bases not matched to a gene. CDR3 length equals 16 residues. CDR3 in DNA: TGTGCCAGCAGCTTTCATGTAAGACAGGGGTACAATGAGCAGTTCTTC. This codes for CASSFHVRQGYNEQFF.

This chain joins TRBV7-3 and TRBJ2-1; 7 bases align to TRBD2. Germline lookup yields CDR1 SGHTA and CDR2 FQGTGA. V lost 1 base and J lost 3; bases outside the gene matches: 6. The CDR3 contains 16 residues. CDR3 sequence reads: CASSLREGEGYNEQFF. As DNA, the CDR3 is TGTGCCAGCAGCTTAAGGGAAGGGGAGGGCTACAATGAGCAGTTCTTC.

This clone was recorded once. This rearrangement joins TRBV28 to TRBJ1-4, with TRBD1 matching over 8 bases. Germline V CDR1 and CDR2: MDHEN, SYDVKM. V dropped 2 bases and J dropped 5; count of bases not matched to a gene: 10. The CDR3 length is 17 residues. In DNA, the CDR3 is TGTGCCAGCAGTTTACCCCAGTCAGGGGGCGCAAATGAAAAACTGTTTTTT. Translation gives CASSLPQSGGANEKLFF.

The chain couples TRBV19 to TRBJ1-1; D ambiguous. The CDR3 extends over 12 amino acids. The germline V gene encodes CDR1 LNHDA and CDR2 SQIVND (reference sequence). V lost 9 bases, J lost 6 bases, and 14 bases lay in between. The CDR3 here is CASPRFIAEAFF. Written as DNA, the CDR3 is TGTGCCAGCCCCCGGTTCATCGCTGAAGCTTTCTTT.